A selection of T cell receptor beta chains follows, all from one sample in a study of blood T cell repertoires in COVID-19. Some clones are missing from TCRdb's copy, which holds only in-frame ones; the method was immunoSEQ multiplex PCR. The table lists about 490,000 clones, around 85% of them singletons, with under 4% in the top ten. Sequences were obtained from peripheral blood. These receptors came from a human donor in a cohort sampled during active COVID-19. The conserved cysteine and the conserved F or W are not part of the CDR3 here.

V gene | CDR3 protein
TRBV28 | ASSWTGTAAKNIQY
TRBV9 | ASSVRPLVADEQF
TRBV5-6 | ASSKGQGITYEQY
TRBV6-5 | ASSPGQGYYGYT
TRBV6-5 | ASLLDRSNEKLF
TRBV24-1 | ATSDPGTVNTDTQY
TRBV7-2 | ASSLGRNTGELF
TRBV4-1 | ASSQGDRAYGYT
TRBV29-1 | SVEGQAYSGANVLT
TRBV6-6 | ASSYSGTGETQY
TRBV4-2 | ASATPTGGPDTQY
TRBV6-1 | ASSDKGQPLNTEAF
TRBV19 | ASRYQGDRGPEAF
TRBV3-1/TRBV3-2 | ASSQGLASYEQY
TRBV29-1 | SVYRGATEKLF
TRBV7-3 | ASSVTGGPYEQY
TRBV7-9 | ASSPEVLYEQY